This TCR beta chain was recorded in a study of cytomegalovirus exposure and HLA in healthy donors (dated by TCRdb to the late 2010s). For the wider study: An earlier analysis of approximately 640 of the donors reported roughly 300 Gb of sequence data and some 120 million unique TCR beta sequences from some 180 million T cells. Approximately 330 gigabases of sequencing data and around 85 million unique TCR sequences made up an early release that covered under 750 HLA-typed donors. The genetic ancestry cluster associated with self-reported Caucasian donors included 70% to 85% of the roughly 360 genotyped donors. The study was designed to test whether signatures of past pathogen exposure could be identified by cataloging public T cell receptors. The study profiled the T cell repertoires of around 700 subjects by immunosequencing and related them to cytomegalovirus serostatus. Along with the roughly 670-subject first cohort, a separate validation cohort of more than 90 different subjects was used. To predict cytomegalovirus infection status, the study brought together high-throughput TCR immunosequencing, statistical association of individual TCRs with disease status, and machine learning. A later analysis re-examined previously published TCR beta repertoires from 600 to 700 donors and added high-resolution HLA genotyping to investigate patterns of TCR occurrence. Rather than using new phenotypic data, the later analysis identified candidate immune exposures from TCR beta sequences and from how often those sequences occurred across donors. An earlier analysis of several hundred of the donors used high-throughput TCR beta sequencing to judge whether each TCR beta V gene segment behaved as functional or pseudogenic. Donor age, sex, ethnicity and CMV serostatus were compiled together with the repertoire data. Genome-wide SNP genotypes for about 55% of the 666 donors were used in a later genetic analysis, which treated that subset as a discovery cohort. All discovery cohort repertoires had been generated on a single sequencing platform. Both class I and class II loci were covered by HLA typing, at four-digit resolution. The number of donors typed differed by locus, with roughly 620-630 for A, B, C, DRB1 and DQB1, 522 for DQA1, some 570 for DPA1, and around 450 for DPB1. Roughly five DR-DQ haplotypes were handled as single units for association and clustering, since linkage in the cohort was strong. Among about 410 genotyped donors of the cohort, an average of approximately 220,000 unique TCR beta nucleotide sequences was sequenced per donor, of which about 19% were non-productive. Study-level results and caveats: An association between a missense DCLRE1C variant and V-gene and J-gene trimming of TCR beta chains was found in a later genetic analysis and replicated in an independent cohort. In a later genetic analysis, fewer N-insertions in productive TCRs were reported among donors in an Asian-associated ancestry cluster than the roughly 700-donor mean. In an earlier analysis of over 550 of the donors, most TCR beta V segments were observed in productive rearrangements about 87% or about 30% of the time, broadly matching IMGT annotations. Across donors, most TCR sequences were observed very rarely, whereas some public TCRs were present in many individuals. A total of 164 TCR beta chains were listed by the study as associated with cytomegalovirus. The cohort was sequenced for TCR beta chains only, and without alpha or paired-chain data the features that could be detected were limited. Roughly uniform sequencing depth across donors was assumed in presence/absence analyses, although this assumption may not hold. A cluster of highly shared sequence variants was judged likely to be a technical artifact of the sequencing pipeline. Because the 87-base-pair reads could not distinguish some IMGT-functional V segments, including TRBV6-2 and TRBV6-3, those segments were excluded. Three of the identified cytomegalovirus-associated TCR beta chains were confirmed in vitro to be specific for cytomegalovirus antigens. A later analysis found that TCR association rates varied across HLA loci, with DRB1 alleles showing the most associated TCRs and HLA-C alleles the fewest. Most CMV-associated TCR beta chains appeared to be HLA-restricted in a later analysis, and the HLA associations seemed to be driven largely by CMV exposure. Linkage disequilibrium might explain the correlated functional status among segregating V segments, but an unknown experimental factor could not be ruled out. Strong co-occurrence of HLA alleles, especially DR and DQ, made assigning TCR associations to individual alleles difficult. According to the authors, the approach could potentially be generalized to other disease states and immunological phenotypes. HLA typing was unavailable for some donors at each locus, so association tests used only the typed subset. In both the original and validation cohorts, the classifier was reported to diagnose cytomegalovirus status with high specificity and sensitivity. A further reported finding was that TCR beta sequences accurately predicted the HLA-A and HLA-B alleles for most subjects in the first cohort. A later analysis reported that several top co-occurrence clusters appeared linked to parvovirus B19, influenza, CMV and Epstein-Barr virus. Specific HLA alleles were associated with 15,000 to 20,000 TCR beta sequences at a false discovery rate of 0.05 in a later analysis. The only immune exposure information available for the cohort was CMV serostatus. Because counts were too low, some 17 rarely observed V segments, including chromosome 9 orphons, were excluded from the earlier analysis of some 590 of the donors. Compared with equally common non-associated chains, HLA-associated TCR beta chains in a later analysis were more clonally expanded and had lower generation probabilities.

A word on this clone: Its antigen specificity is not known. No much larger clone exists at a distance of one base, and base qualities are not known.

The cohort consisted of some 670 healthy bone marrow donors. At the time of sampling, every cohort member was nominally healthy, though immune exposures that went unrecorded were likely present. The donor was CMV seropositive and was included in the group of approximately 300 seropositive cohort members. A peripheral blood sample was collected from each donor, and TCR beta sequencing was performed on peripheral blood mononuclear cells. Genomic DNA extraction from the blood cell samples was performed with the Qiagen DNeasy Blood Extraction Kit. V is shortened by 2 bases, J by 4 bases, and the region joining them spans 8 bases. The CDR3 spans 13 residues, from the cysteine through the phenylalanine. Kept here is only the CDR3 DNA, which spans 39 bases and is read in frame from base 1. CDR1 is given as SEHNR and CDR2 as FQNEAQ, both from the germline V gene (reference sequence). Library construction relied on the immunoSEQ multiplex PCR assay. A mixture of 60 forward primers for TCR Vbeta segments and 13 reverse primers for TCR Jbeta segments was used in the multiplex PCR. A multiplex PCR assay on genomic DNA amplified the CDR3 region of rearranged TCR beta genes. Amplified TCR beta libraries were sequenced as 87-base-pair reads on the Illumina HiSeq System. In the source study's methods: Across the 670 or so repertoires, a later analysis counted some 81 million unique TCR beta chains, approximately 12 million of which were shared by at least two donors. Raw reads were error-corrected and collapsed into unique sequences by a nearest-neighbor algorithm in which closely related sequences were merged to remove PCR and sequencing errors. V, D and J gene segments were assigned by aligning CDR3 sequences to IMGT reference sequences. For a sequence to be retained, at least a six-nucleotide match to both a V gene segment and a J gene segment was required. Rearrangements were classified as productive when the CDR3 lacked stop codons and remained in frame with V and J, and all other rearrangements were classified as non-productive. Following IMGT convention, CDR3 was defined as the stretch from the second conserved V-encoded cysteine up to the conserved J-encoded phenylalanine. The earlier analysis of some 550 of the donors excluded any sequence lacking an unambiguous match to a single V gene segment. An earlier analysis of fewer than 750 of the donors called V segments functional above 56.7% productive rearrangements and segregating when the between-donor standard deviation exceeded 5%. A statistical classification framework was built for diagnosing cytomegalovirus status from the catalog of TCR beta chain sequences. In a later analysis, TCR nucleotide sequences were compared against IMGT/GENE-DB human TR gene sequences so that V and J genes could be assigned. Using the TCRdist pipeline, a later analysis assigned CDR3 sequences along with most-parsimonious VDJ recombination scenarios. A later analysis defined each TCR beta chain by its CDR3 amino acid sequence plus V-gene family, and excluded reads lacking a unique V-gene family. To address suspected cross-contamination and a sequencing artifact, a later analysis removed roughly 640 highly shared, low-generation-probability nucleotide sequences. In a later analysis, a clonal expansion index was calculated for each public chain from normalized within-repertoire ranks of inferred template counts. Generation probabilities in a later analysis came from a VDJ recombination model fitted to out-of-frame rearrangements, and those results were checked against IGoR. A later analysis scored TCR-TCR, TCR-HLA and TCR-CMV co-occurrence with hypergeometric tests, applying a repertoire-size bias correction to TCR pairs. A later analysis estimated false discovery rates by permuting HLA or CMV assignments 20 times. A later analysis grouped co-occurring TCRs with DBSCAN, adding TCRdist sequence similarity when clustering within HLA-allele-positive subsets. For co-occurrence clustering, repertoires with fewer than 30,000 or more than 120,000 public chains were excluded, along with 5 or 6 repertoires with anomalous nucleotide sharing. Here the immuneACCESS table is served through TCRdb, limited to in-frame sequences with V and J called. Missing clones are a known gap in these copies; in checked studies unresolved V genes cover under half, and the rest lacks a known reason. That table gives V, J and clone size, and the DNA gave D and trimming. The sample data list around 120,000 clones, and roughly two thirds of these were observed just once. Together, the top ten hold 1.6% of the sample.

Material for sequencing was PBMCs. This chain joins TRBV7-9 to TRBJ1-1; possibly the D gene is TRBD1, per 6 matching bases. This receptor was identified in a man under 40 in good health and CMV-seropositive. The CDR3 protein: CASSLQGTTEAFF. Read as DNA, the sequence is TGTGCCAGCAGCTTACAGGGGACCACTGAAGCTTTCTTT. The full variable domain, with segments outside the CDR3 supplied by the reference TRBV7-9 and TRBJ1-1 proteins, appears as DTGVSQNPRHKITKRGQNVTFRCDPISEHNRLYWYRQTLGQGPEFLTYFQNEAQLEKSRLLSDRFSAERPKGSFSTLEIQRTEQGDSAMYLCASSLQGTTEAFFGQGTRLTVV.